This TCR beta chain was documented in a study of cytomegalovirus exposure and HLA in healthy donors. Overall study findings and caveats: Associated with cytomegalovirus, according to the listing, were 150 to 200 TCR beta chains.

As for this clone: Its antigen is still unknown.

Germline V gene sequence: CDR1 SGDLS, CDR2 YYNGEE. The V gene end was trimmed by 3 bases and the J gene end by 2 bases; junction bases not matched to a gene: 14. The CDR3 is made up of 18 amino acids. Libraries were prepared by immunoSEQ multiplex PCR; TCRdb keeps only in-frame clonotypes and omits some of them. The data hold some 250,000 clones, with around 90% observed a single time. The chain links TRBV9 to TRBJ1-2; the match to TRBD1 covers 9 bases. Sequencing input: PBMCs. The TCR comes from a woman between 18 and 29 years old in good health and CMV-seronegative. The CDR3 region has the DNA TGTGCCAGCAGCGCGTCCCGGGACAGGGATCTTGACAACTATGGCTACACCTTC. It translates to CASSASRDRDLDNYGYTF.